A selection of T cell receptor beta chains follows, all from one sample in a study of blood T cell repertoires in COVID-19. Some clones are missing from TCRdb's copy, which holds only in-frame ones; the method was immunoSEQ multiplex PCR. The sample records fewer than 250,000 clones, about 82% being singletons. The sample comprised peripheral blood. The receptors shown here come from an elderly woman with acute or convalescent COVID-19. CDR3s leave out the opening cysteine and the closing phenylalanine or tryptophan. The order of the fields is J gene, D gene, CDR3 length, V gene, CDR3 protein. D genes are given only for firm matches.

TRBJ2-6 - 12 TRBV2 ASGGQTGANVLT
TRBJ2-1 TRBD2 16 TRBV24-1 ATSDLDRSGGADNEQF
TRBJ1-1 TRBD1 14 TRBV4-1 ASSQEGGQGVTEAF
TRBJ2-3 - 10 TRBV11-2 ASSPGGDTQY
TRBJ2-5 TRBD2 15 TRBV7-3 ASSPGLAGEGEETQY
TRBJ2-1 TRBD1 16 TRBV10-3 AISESDRGLSSYNEQF
TRBJ2-1 - 14 TRBV7-2 ASNLSGGGSYNEQF
TRBJ1-4 TRBD1 14 TRBV29-1 SVRDRGEGTNEKLF
TRBJ2-2 TRBD2 11 TRBV3-1/TRBV3-2 AGAAGGTGELF
TRBJ2-1 TRBD2 14 TRBV7-2 ASSTSGTSIPLEQF
TRBJ2-3 TRBD2 12 TRBV7-2 ASSFSGGSDTQY
TRBJ2-7 - 9 TRBV6-6 ASSPRYEQY
TRBJ1-5 - 12 TRBV6-1 ASSETGLDQPQH
TRBJ2-7 - 13 TRBV10-3 AIREGGGMDYEQY
TRBJ2-2 TRBD2 17 TRBV11-3 ASSLELAGGPGGPGELF
TRBJ1-4 TRBD1 12 TRBV6-5 ASRRTGEGEKLF
TRBJ1-1 TRBD1 11 TRBV11-2 ASRGQGNTEAF
TRBJ1-5 - 14 TRBV6-1 ASSGRDFTRNQPQH
TRBJ1-5 - 13 TRBV6-1 ASSEASPGNQPQH
TRBJ2-2 - 14 TRBV4-3 ASSQERGGSTGELF
TRBJ2-7 - 11 TRBV6-5 ASSYDPGYEQY
TRBJ1-5 TRBD1 12 TRBV19 ASRGQGKARPQH
TRBJ1-1 - 11 TRBV11-3 ASTGGLNTEAF
TRBJ2-7 TRBD1 14 TRBV5-1 ASSLGRTGSLDEQY
TRBJ1-1 - 9 TRBV6-1 ASSDVGEAF
TRBJ2-5 TRBD2 15 TRBV18 ASSPTSGETKRETQY
TRBJ1-1 - 12 TRBV11-3 ASSLERSSTEAF
TRBJ2-7 TRBD2 15 TRBV29-1 SVENSGLAGVLYEQY
TRBJ2-1 - 15 TRBV3-1/TRBV3-2 ASSRMPPGTGENEQF
TRBJ2-1 - 12 TRBV11-2 ASSSSNSYNEQF
TRBJ2-3 TRBD1 11 TRBV28 ASSGQGTDTQY
TRBJ1-5 - 12 TRBV7-2 ASSLDSSNQPQH
TRBJ2-2 - 15 TRBV5-8 ASSLSQYLFNTGELF
TRBJ2-7 - 9 TRBV27 ASSRENEQY
TRBJ2-7 TRBD2 13 TRBV5-6 ASSRRGLAAYEQY
TRBJ2-7 - 12 TRBV15 ATSPPGGYDEQY
TRBJ1-2 TRBD1 11 TRBV15 ATSQGADYGYT
TRBJ2-5 TRBD1 13 TRBV27 ASSSPGQWQETQY
TRBJ1-2 - 14 TRBV7-9 ASSLAPHRANYGYT
TRBJ2-2 TRBD1 17 TRBV4-3 ASSQEGPMGQVYTGELF
TRBJ1-2 - 11 TRBV12-3/TRBV12-4 ASSLPPGIGYT
TRBJ1-3 TRBD1 10 TRBV29-1 SVDRGGNTIY
TRBJ2-5 - 14 TRBV18 ASSPRGGFDQETQY
TRBJ1-1 - 11 TRBV19 ASSIQVNTEAF
TRBJ1-4 TRBD1 12 TRBV3-1/TRBV3-2 ASSRTGINEKLF
TRBJ2-3 - 16 TRBV18 ASSPPRWAGPSTDTQY
TRBJ1-2 - 11 TRBV18 ASSPDSTYGYT
TRBJ1-2 TRBD1 13 TRBV11-1 ASRRGGGALDGYT
TRBJ2-1 - 14 TRBV5-1 ASSLNAAGSYNEQF
TRBJ1-3 - 13 TRBV30 AWNRAGRAGNTIY
TRBJ1-4 - 15 TRBV27 ASRPGWTEPTNEKLF